This T cell receptor beta chain comes out of a study of blood T cell repertoires in COVID-19. About the research overall: Collection of acute and convalescent COVID-19 samples took place in the United States, Italy and Spain. PBMCs, B-cell-depleted T cells, or T cells were the source of the cDNA or gDNA that made up the material.

In the original analysis: Reference gene primer amplification in the assay estimated nucleated cell counts. Assay: immunoSEQ multiplex PCR; the TCRdb copy retains only in-frame clones and omits some. V and J calls and clone size follow that table, whereas D and trimming were derived from the DNA. The table includes around 190,000 clones, 84% detected once. Unmatched junction bases numbered 2, after V lost 1 base and J lost 3 bases. The germline V gene has CDR1 LNHNV and CDR2 YYDKDF (reference sequence). The CDR3 is 15 residues long. The chain joins TRBV15 to TRBJ2-1, with 8 bases matching TRBD2. The sequenced sample consisted of peripheral blood. This receptor was identified in a human donor in a cohort sampled during active COVID-19. DNA for the CDR3: TGTGCCACCAGCAGAGTAGCGGGATACTACAATGAGCAGTTCTTC. Translating it yields CATSRVAGYYNEQFF. The entire variable domain, with the rest obtained from reference TRBV15 and TRBJ2-1, is as follows: DAMVIQNPRYQVTQFGKPVTLSCSQTLNHNVMYWYQQKSSQAPKLLFHYYDKDFNNEADTPDNFQSRRPNTSFCFLDIRSPGLGDTAMYLCATSRVAGYYNEQFFGPGTRLTVL.